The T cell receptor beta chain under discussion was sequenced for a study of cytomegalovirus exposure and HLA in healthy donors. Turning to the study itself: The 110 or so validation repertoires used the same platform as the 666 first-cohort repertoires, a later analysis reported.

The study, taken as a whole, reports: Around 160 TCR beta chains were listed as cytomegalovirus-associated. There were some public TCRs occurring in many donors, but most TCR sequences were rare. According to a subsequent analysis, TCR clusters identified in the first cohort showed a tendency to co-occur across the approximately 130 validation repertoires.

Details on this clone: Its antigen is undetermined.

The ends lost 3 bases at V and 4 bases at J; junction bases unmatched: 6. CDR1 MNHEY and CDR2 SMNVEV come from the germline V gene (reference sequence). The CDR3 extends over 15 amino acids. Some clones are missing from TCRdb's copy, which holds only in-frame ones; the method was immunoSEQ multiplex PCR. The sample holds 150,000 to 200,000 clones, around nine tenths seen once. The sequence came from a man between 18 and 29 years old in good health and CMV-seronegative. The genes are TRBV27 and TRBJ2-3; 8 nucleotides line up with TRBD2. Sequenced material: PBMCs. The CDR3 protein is CASSFRAGVPDTQYF. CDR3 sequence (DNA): TGTGCCAGCAGTTTTAGAGCGGGAGTGCCAGATACGCAGTATTTT.